This paragraph reports one T cell receptor beta chain. This sample is part of a study of shared clonotypes between healthy human individuals. The CDR3 length is 14 residues. The V gene's germline CDR1 is SNHLY and CDR2 FYNNEI. V was trimmed by 4 bases and J by 6 bases, leaving 14 bases between them. The assay was immunoSEQ multiplex PCR, and TCRdb's table has in-frame clones only and misses some. This table has some 580,000 clones, more than 95% appearing once. The sequenced sample was naive CD4+ T cells sorted from blood. Subset of the sample: CD45RA+ positively selected. The clonotype originates from a woman in her 30s in good health. V and J are TRBV2 and TRBJ2-3, with D possibly TRBD2 on 6 matching bases. CDR3 amino acids: CASSVTGESDTQYF. DNA of the CDR3: TGTGCCAGCAGTGTGACGGGAGAGTCGGATACGCAGTATTTT. Together with reference TRBV2 and TRBJ2-3, the CDR3 gives the full variable domain: EPEVTQTPSHQVTQMGQEVILRCVPISNHLYFYWYRQILGQKVEFLVSFYNNEISEKSEIFDDQFSVERPDGSNFTLKIRSTKLEDSAMYFCASSVTGESDTQYFGPGTRLTVL.